This TCR beta chain was retrieved from a study of CD8 T cells in ankylosing spondylitis. The CDR3 consists of 13 residues. The V gene's germline CDR1 is MNHNS and CDR2 SASEGT. Unmatched junction bases numbered 5, after V lost 6 bases and J lost 4 bases. Library preparation for TCR beta used quantitative 5'-RACE with molecular barcodes. MiXCR was run by TCRdb on the 5' RACE reads, yielding one entry per CDR3 protein. The sample shows around 440,000 distinct CDR3 sequences, 15% to 20% of them seen only once. For this clonotype: Its cognate antigen is unknown.

Study-level results: Among TCR beta sequences, a motif of under 10 highly homologous variants appeared characteristic of ankylosing spondylitis blood.

The TCR sequence derives from a male donor with ankylosing spondylitis. The chain joins TRBV6-1 to TRBJ2-7; 8 bases line up with TRBD1. Sample: blood, either unsorted or a sorted T cell fraction (not recorded which). CDR3 DNA sequence: TGTGCCAGCAGGAAGACAGGGGAGTACGAGCAGTACTTC. It translates to CASRKTGEYEQYF.